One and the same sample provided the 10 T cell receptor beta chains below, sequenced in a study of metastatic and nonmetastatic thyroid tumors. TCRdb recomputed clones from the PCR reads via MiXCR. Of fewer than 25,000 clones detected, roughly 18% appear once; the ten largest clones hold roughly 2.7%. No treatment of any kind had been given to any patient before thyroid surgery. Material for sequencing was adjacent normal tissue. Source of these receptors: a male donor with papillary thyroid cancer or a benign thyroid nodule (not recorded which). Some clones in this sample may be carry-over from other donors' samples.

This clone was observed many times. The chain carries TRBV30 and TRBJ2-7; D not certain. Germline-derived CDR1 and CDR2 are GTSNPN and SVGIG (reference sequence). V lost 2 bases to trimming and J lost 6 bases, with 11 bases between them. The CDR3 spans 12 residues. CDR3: CAWSRERLEQYF. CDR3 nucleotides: TGTGCCTGGAGTAGGGAACGACTCGAGCAGTACTTC. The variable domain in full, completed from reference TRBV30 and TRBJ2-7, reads SQTIHQWPATLVQPVGSPLSLECTVEGTSNPNLYWYRQAAGRGLQLLFYSVGIGQISSEVPQNLSASRPQDRQFILSSKKLLLSDSGFYLCAWSRERLEQYFGPGTRLTVT.

The CDR3 coding sequence is TGTGCCAGCAGCCGGCTAGCGGGTCCCTACAATGAGCAGTTCTTC. It codes for CASSRLAGPYNEQFF. This chain connects TRBV12-3 or TRBV12-4 to TRBJ2-1; 8 bases agree with TRBD2. CDR3 length: 15 amino acids. V was clipped by 6 bases and J by 2 bases; unmatched bases: 6.

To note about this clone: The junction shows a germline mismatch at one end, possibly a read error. Here the CDR3 reads CASSMRVPISGANFLTF. CDR3 in DNA: TGTGCCAGCTCAATGCGGGTCCCTATCTCTGGGGCCAACTTCCTGACTTTC. The rearrangement uses TRBV27 and TRBJ2-6, with D perhaps TRBD1 or TRBD2 (5 bases each). The CDR3 covers 17 residues. Germline assignment: CDR1 MNHEY and CDR2 SMNVEV (reference sequence).

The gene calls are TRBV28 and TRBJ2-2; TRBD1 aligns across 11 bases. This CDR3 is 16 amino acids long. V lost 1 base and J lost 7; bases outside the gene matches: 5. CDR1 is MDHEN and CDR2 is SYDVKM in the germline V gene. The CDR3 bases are TGTGCCAGCAGTTTATACCCCGGGACAGGGGGCGGGGAGCTGTTTTTT. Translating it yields CASSLYPGTGGGELFF.

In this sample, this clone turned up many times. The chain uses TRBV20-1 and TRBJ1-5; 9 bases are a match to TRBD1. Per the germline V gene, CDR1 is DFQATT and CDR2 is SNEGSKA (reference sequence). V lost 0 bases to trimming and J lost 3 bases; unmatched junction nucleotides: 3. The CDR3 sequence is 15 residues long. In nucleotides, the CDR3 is TGCAGTGCTAGAGAAACAGGGGGCTTCAATCAGCCCCAGCATTTT. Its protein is CSARETGGFNQPQHF.

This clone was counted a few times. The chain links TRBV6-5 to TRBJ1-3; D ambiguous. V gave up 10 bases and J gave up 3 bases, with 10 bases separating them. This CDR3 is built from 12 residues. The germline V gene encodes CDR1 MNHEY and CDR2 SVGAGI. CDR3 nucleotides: TGTGCCATCAAGTTAGATGGAAACACCATATATTTT. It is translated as CAIKLDGNTIYF.

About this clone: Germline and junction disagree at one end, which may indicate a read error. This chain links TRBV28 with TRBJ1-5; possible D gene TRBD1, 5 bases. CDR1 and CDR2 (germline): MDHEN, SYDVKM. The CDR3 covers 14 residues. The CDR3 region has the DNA TGTGTCAGCAGGATCCCACAGGTAGGTCAGCCCCAGCATTTT. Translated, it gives CVSRIPQVGQPQHF.

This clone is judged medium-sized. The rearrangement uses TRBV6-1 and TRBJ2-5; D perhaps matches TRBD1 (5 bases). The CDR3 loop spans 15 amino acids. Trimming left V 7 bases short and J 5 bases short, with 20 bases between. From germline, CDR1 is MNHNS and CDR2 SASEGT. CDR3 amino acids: CASTLSGASEETQYF. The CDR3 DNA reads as TGTGCCAGCACCCTAAGTGGGGCCAGCGAGGAGACCCAGTACTTC.

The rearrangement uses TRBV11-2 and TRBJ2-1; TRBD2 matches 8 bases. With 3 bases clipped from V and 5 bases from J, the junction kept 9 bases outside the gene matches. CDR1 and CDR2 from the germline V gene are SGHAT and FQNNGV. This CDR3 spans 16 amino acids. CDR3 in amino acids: CASSLGVSGIHNEQFF. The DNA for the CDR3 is TGTGCCAGCAGCTTGGGGGTTAGCGGGATCCACAATGAGCAGTTCTTC.

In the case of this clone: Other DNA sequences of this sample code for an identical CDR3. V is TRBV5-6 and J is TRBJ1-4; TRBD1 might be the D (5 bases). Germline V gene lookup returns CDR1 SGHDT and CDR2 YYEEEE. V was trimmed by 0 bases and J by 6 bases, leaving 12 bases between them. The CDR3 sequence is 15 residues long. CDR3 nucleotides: TGTGCCAGCAGCTTGGCCGGGACGGGCGATGAAAAACTGTTTTTT. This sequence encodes CASSLAGTGDEKLFF. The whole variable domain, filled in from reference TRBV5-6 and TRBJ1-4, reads DAGVTQSPTHLIKTRGQQVTLRCSPKSGHDTVSWYQQALGQGPQFIFQYYEEEERQRGNFPDRFSGHQFPNYSSELNVNALLLGDSALYLCASSLAGTGDEKLFFGSGTQLSVL.